The rows below give T cell receptor beta chains drawn from one sample of a study of metastatic and nonmetastatic thyroid tumors. Using MiXCR, TCRdb reanalyzed the PCR reads. In the table there are about 37,000 clones, around 30% of which are singletons. Sequencing was carried out using blood. The receptors originated from a male donor with papillary thyroid cancer or a benign thyroid nodule (not recorded which). Some clones in this sample may be carry-over from other donors' samples. The CDR3 runs from the conserved cysteine through the conserved F or W. A D gene is named only where the DNA matches it firmly. Expanded clones get a size class; other rows say once, few or many, or leave the size out.

clone size	CDR3 length	V gene	D gene	J gene	CDR3 protein	CDR3 DNA
.	15	TRBV7-3	TRBD2	TRBJ2-7	CASSLAHGRAGEQYF	TGTGCCAGCAGCTTAGCCCACGGGAGGGCGGGCGAGCAGTACTTC
once	16	TRBV20-1	.	TRBJ2-3	CRGTIRGETTTDTQYF	TGCAGGGGGACAATCCGGGGGGAGACAACCACAGATACGCAGTATTTT
.	14	TRBV13	.	TRBJ2-3	CASGFQVSTDTQYF	TGTGCCAGCGGCTTCCAGGTCTCCACAGATACGCAGTATTTT
medium-sized	13	TRBV11-3	.	TRBJ2-7	CASSPGASNEQYF	TGTGCCAGCAGCCCGGGGGCCTCGAACGAGCAGTACTTC
few	15	TRBV6-1	.	TRBJ1-2	CASSEWALMYYGYTF	TGTGCCAGCAGTGAATGGGCTTTGATGTACTATGGCTACACCTTC
.	18	TRBV19	TRBD2	TRBJ2-1	CASSISIAGGPGDNEQFF	TGTGCCAGTAGTATATCTATAGCGGGAGGGCCCGGGGACAATGAGCAGTTCTTC
many	20	TRBV6-6	TRBD2	TRBJ2-1	CASSYSRGLAGGISYNEQFF	TGTGCCAGCAGTTACTCGAGGGGACTAGCGGGAGGAATTTCCTACAATGAGCAGTTCTTC
few	15	TRBV12-3/TRBV12-4	.	TRBJ2-1	CASSPGASGYNEQFF	TGTGCCAGCAGTCCAGGGGCTAGCGGTTACAATGAGCAGTTCTTC
few	15	TRBV10-3	TRBD1	TRBJ2-7	CAISESTGTVHEQYF	TGTGCCATCAGTGAGTCTACTGGGACAGTCCACGAGCAGTACTTC
.	16	TRBV5-4	TRBD2	TRBJ2-7	CASSLRFSGSEYEQYF	TGTGCCAGCAGCTTGCGGTTTAGCGGGAGTGAGTACGAGCAGTACTTC
few	14	TRBV28	.	TRBJ1-4	CASMSPGVDEKLFF	TGTGCCAGCATGAGCCCCGGAGTTGATGAAAAACTGTTTTTT
.	14	TRBV5-6	.	TRBJ2-1	CASSLGSPDREQFF	TGTGCCAGCAGCTTGGGTTCGCCCGACCGTGAGCAGTTCTTC
.	13	TRBV6-4	.	TRBJ1-1	CASIEGDNTEAFF	TGTGCCAGCATTGAGGGGGACAACACTGAAGCTTTCTTT
many	15	TRBV13	TRBD2	TRBJ2-3	CASSPRGRGADTQYF	TGTGCCAGCAGCCCCCGGGGGAGGGGAGCCGATACGCAGTATTTT
few	13	TRBV6-1	.	TRBJ2-5	CASKRTRQETQYF	TGTGCCAGCAAGCGGACGCGCCAAGAGACCCAGTACTTC
many	17	TRBV15	.	TRBJ2-5	CATRDTYPGRHQETQYF	TGTGCCACCAGGGATACCTACCCGGGACGGCACCAAGAGACCCAGTACTTC
many	12	TRBV29-1	.	TRBJ2-7	CSVVGTSYEQYF	TGCAGCGTTGTTGGGACATCCTACGAGCAGTACTTC
few	15	TRBV6-1	.	TRBJ1-3	CASSEFPASGNTIYF	TGTGCCAGCAGTGAATTTCCGGCCTCTGGAAACACCATATATTTT
few	14	TRBV28	.	TRBJ1-1	CASSEALMNTEAFF	TGTGCCAGCAGCGAGGCCTTGATGAACACTGAAGCTTTCTTT
.	11	TRBV28	.	TRBJ1-1	CASSLTWGAFF	TGTGCCAGCAGTTTAACCTGGGGAGCTTTCTTT
few	16	TRBV12-3/TRBV12-4	TRBD1	TRBJ2-2	CASSLVLPGGTGELFF	TGTGCCAGCAGTTTGGTACTGCCAGGGGGCACCGGGGAGCTGTTTTTT
.	11	TRBV7-6	.	TRBJ2-1	CASSFVNEQFF	TGTGCCAGCAGCTTCGTCAATGAGCAGTTCTTC
few	12	TRBV12-3/TRBV12-4	.	TRBJ1-6	CASRWGGSALHF	TGTGCCAGCAGGTGGGGGGGTTCGGCCCTCCACTTT
medium-sized	15	TRBV5-1	TRBD1	TRBJ2-1	CASSLGQGVYNEQFF	TGCGCCAGCAGCTTGGGACAGGGGGTCTACAATGAGCAGTTCTTC
many	15	TRBV5-1	TRBD2	TRBJ2-1	CASSFSGGSYNEQFF	TGCGCCAGCAGCTTTTCTGGCGGGAGCTACAATGAGCAGTTCTTC
many	14	TRBV29-1	.	TRBJ2-3	CSITGYGLTDTQYF	TGCAGTATCACAGGGTACGGATTGACAGATACGCAGTATTTT
many	13	TRBV14	.	TRBJ1-3	CASSHDWGNTIYF	TGTGCCAGCAGCCACGATTGGGGAAACACCATATATTTT
few	14	TRBV27	.	TRBJ2-1	CASSASMIHNEQFF	TGTGCCAGCAGTGCCTCCATGATCCACAATGAGCAGTTCTTC
few	15	TRBV6-6	.	TRBJ1-4	CASSYEYGSNEKLFF	TGTGCCAGCAGTTACGAGTACGGGAGTAATGAAAAACTGTTTTTT
few	14	TRBV12-3/TRBV12-4	TRBD2	TRBJ2-7	CASSFGGRADEQYF	TGTGCCAGCAGTTTCGGGGGGAGGGCGGACGAGCAGTACTTC
few	14	TRBV20-1	.	TRBJ1-3	CSARAGYSGNTIYF	TGCAGTGCTAGGGCAGGGTATTCCGGAAACACCATATATTTT
many	15	TRBV9	.	TRBJ2-5	CASSVLADPQETQYF	TGTGCCAGCAGCGTTTTAGCGGACCCCCAAGAGACCCAGTACTTC
many	14	TRBV2	TRBD1	TRBJ2-5	CASSSQGQRETQYF	TGTGCCAGCTCCTCCCAGGGACAGCGAGAGACCCAGTACTTC
.	16	TRBV9	TRBD1	TRBJ2-7	CASSVGSRTGGSEQYF	TGTGCCAGCAGCGTAGGTTCTAGGACAGGGGGCTCCGAGCAGTACTTC
.	14	TRBV27	.	TRBJ2-2	CASSFGTLTGELFF	TGTGCCAGCAGTTTTGGAACGTTAACCGGGGAGCTGTTTTTT
.	14	TRBV7-8	.	TRBJ1-2	CASSSLGPDYGYTF	TGTGCCAGCAGCTCACTAGGACCTGACTATGGCTACACCTTC
.	15	TRBV28	.	TRBJ1-1	CASSLSGRLNTEAFF	TGTGCCAGCAGTTTATCGGGACGGCTGAACACTGAAGCTTTCTTT
few	15	TRBV6-1	.	TRBJ2-6	CASSDRQSGANVLTF	TGTGCCAGCAGTGACCGGCAGTCGGGGGCCAACGTCCTGACTTTC
.	23	TRBV15	TRBD1	TRBJ1-5	CATSIDLTEPRLRGRIRNQPQHF	TGTGCCACCAGCATAGATCTTACGGAGCCCCGTCTCAGGGGGAGGATTCGGAATCAGCCCCAGCATTTT
few	12	TRBV27	.	TRBJ2-3	CASSLVGNTQYF	TGTGCCAGCAGTTTGGTGGGGAATACGCAGTATTTT
few	15	TRBV29-1	TRBD2	TRBJ2-7	CSVEDRKRGLVEQYF	TGCAGCGTTGAAGATCGGAAGCGGGGCTTGGTCGAGCAGTACTTC
many	14	TRBV30	TRBD2	TRBJ2-1	CAWSNLAGGNEQFF	TGTGCCTGGAGTAACCTAGCGGGAGGAAATGAGCAGTTCTTC
few	17	TRBV28	TRBD1	TRBJ2-7	CASSLPKQGMSSYEQYF	TGTGCCAGCAGTTTACCAAAACAGGGGATGAGCTCCTACGAGCAGTACTTC
few	15	TRBV6-2/TRBV6-3	.	TRBJ1-5	CASSYSRGFNQPQHF	TGTGCCAGCAGTTACTCCCGGGGATTCAATCAGCCCCAGCATTTT
many	18	TRBV20-1	.	TRBJ1-5	CSARDGQPPNYSNQPQHF	TGCAGTGCTAGAGATGGTCAGCCGCCGAATTATAGCAATCAGCCCCAGCATTTT
.	10	TRBV6-5	.	TRBJ1-1	CASSMGKAFF	TGTGCCAGCAGTATGGGAAAAGCTTTCTTT
few	13	TRBV6-5	.	TRBJ1-3	CASSYVLGNTIYF	TGTGCCAGCAGTTACGTCCTCGGAAACACCATATATTTT
.	13	TRBV20-1	.	TRBJ1-5	CSARGEGDQPQHF	TGCAGTGCTAGGGGGGAAGGGGATCAGCCCCAGCATTTT
few	17	TRBV4-3	TRBD2	TRBJ2-7	CASSQTTSGGDSYEQYF	TGCGCCAGCAGCCAAACAACTAGCGGGGGGGACTCCTACGAGCAGTACTTC
many	15	TRBV6-4	.	TRBJ2-6	CASSDSNSGANVLTF	TGTGCCAGCAGTGACTCCAACTCTGGGGCCAACGTCCTGACTTTC
.	12	TRBV12-3/TRBV12-4	.	TRBJ1-5	CASSLNVQPQHF	TGTGCCAGCAGCCTGAACGTTCAGCCCCAGCATTTT
few	13	TRBV24-1	.	TRBJ1-2	CATSSDGYYGYTF	TGTGCCACCAGCTCGGACGGTTACTATGGCTACACCTTC
.	15	TRBV9	TRBD1	TRBJ2-2	CASSRQGGDTGELFF	TGTGCCAGCAGCCGACAGGGTGGGGACACCGGGGAGCTGTTTTTT
once	15	TRBV11-2	TRBD1	TRBJ1-2	CASSGAQGVYYGYTF	TGTGCCAGCAGCGGAGCACAGGGGGTATACTATGGCTACACCTTC
.	16	TRBV28	TRBD2	TRBJ2-2	CASSSPGLAITGELFF	TGTGCCAGCAGTTCTCCGGGACTAGCGATCACCGGGGAGCTGTTTTTT
many	16	TRBV7-2	.	TRBJ1-2	CASSLGKGRAFYGYTF	TGTGCCAGCAGCTTAGGCAAGGGTAGGGCCTTCTATGGCTACACCTTC
many	20	TRBV18	.	TRBJ1-4	CASSPDGQASHYATNEKLFF	TGTGCCAGCTCACCCGACGGTCAGGCATCCCATTATGCAACTAATGAAAAACTGTTTTTT
.	15	TRBV4-2	.	TRBJ2-7	CASSRGGSGIYEQYF	TGTGCCAGCAGCAGGGGGGGGAGTGGGATCTACGAGCAGTACTTC
many	17	TRBV11-1	TRBD2	TRBJ2-7	CASSPTAGTREDTVQYF	TGTGCCAGCAGCCCCACCGCCGGGACTAGGGAGGACACTGTGCAGTACTTC
few	15	TRBV5-7	TRBD1	TRBJ1-5	CASRDRGNSNQPQHF	TGTGCCAGCAGGGACAGGGGCAATAGCAATCAGCCCCAGCATTTT